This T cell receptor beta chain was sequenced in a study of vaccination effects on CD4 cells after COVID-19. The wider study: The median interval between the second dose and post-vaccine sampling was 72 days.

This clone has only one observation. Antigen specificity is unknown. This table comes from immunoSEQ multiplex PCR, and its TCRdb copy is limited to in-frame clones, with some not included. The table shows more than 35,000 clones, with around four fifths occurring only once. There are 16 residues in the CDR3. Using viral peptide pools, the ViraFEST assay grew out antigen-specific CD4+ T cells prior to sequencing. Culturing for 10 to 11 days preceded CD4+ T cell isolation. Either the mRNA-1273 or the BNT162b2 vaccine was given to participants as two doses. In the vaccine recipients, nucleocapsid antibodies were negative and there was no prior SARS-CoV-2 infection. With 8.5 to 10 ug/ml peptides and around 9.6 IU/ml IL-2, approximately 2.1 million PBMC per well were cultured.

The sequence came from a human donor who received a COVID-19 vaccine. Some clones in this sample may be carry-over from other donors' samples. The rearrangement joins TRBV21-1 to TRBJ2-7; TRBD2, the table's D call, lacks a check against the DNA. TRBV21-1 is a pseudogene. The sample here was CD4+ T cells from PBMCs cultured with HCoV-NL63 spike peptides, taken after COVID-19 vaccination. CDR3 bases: TGTGCCAGCAGCAAACGGTCTAGCGGGGGAACCTACGAGCAGTACGTC. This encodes CASSKRSSGGTYEQYV.